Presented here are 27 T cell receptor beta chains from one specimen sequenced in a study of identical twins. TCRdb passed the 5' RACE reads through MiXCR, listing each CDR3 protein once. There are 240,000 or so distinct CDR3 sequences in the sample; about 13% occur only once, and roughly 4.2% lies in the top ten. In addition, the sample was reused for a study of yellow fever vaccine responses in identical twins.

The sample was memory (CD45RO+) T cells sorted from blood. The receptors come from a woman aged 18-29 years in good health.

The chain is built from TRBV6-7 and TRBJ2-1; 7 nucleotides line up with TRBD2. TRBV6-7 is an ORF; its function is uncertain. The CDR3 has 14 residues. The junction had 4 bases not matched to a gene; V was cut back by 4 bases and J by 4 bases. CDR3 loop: CASSSRGEYNEQFF. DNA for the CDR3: TGTGCCAGCAGTTCCCGGGGGGAGTACAATGAGCAGTTCTTC.

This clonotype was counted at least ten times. CDR3 in amino acids: CASSKAQGARNQPQHF. The CDR3 DNA is TGTGCCAGCAGCAAAGCCCAGGGGGCCCGGAATCAGCCCCAGCATTTT. V usage is TRBV21-1 and J usage is TRBJ1-5; the listed D gene, TRBD1, was not tested against the DNA. TRBV21-1 is reported as a pseudogene. This CDR3 region has 16 residues.

The CDR3 protein is CASRSLSGNTIYF. The CDR3, as DNA: TGCGCCAGCAGGAGTCTCTCTGGAAACACCATATATTTT. This chain uses TRBV4-1 with TRBJ1-3; no firm D call. The CDR3 runs to 13 residues. CDR1 MGHRA and CDR2 YSYEKL come from the germline V gene. V was pared by 6 bases and J by 0 bases, with 6 bases between.

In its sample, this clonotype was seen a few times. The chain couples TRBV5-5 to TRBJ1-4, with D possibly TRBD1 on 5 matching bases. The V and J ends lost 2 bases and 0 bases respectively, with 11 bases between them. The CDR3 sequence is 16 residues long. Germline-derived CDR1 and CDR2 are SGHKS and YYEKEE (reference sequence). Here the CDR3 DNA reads TGTGCCAGCAGCTTTAACCCGGGGGCAACTAATGAAAAACTGTTTTTT. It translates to CASSFNPGATNEKLFF.

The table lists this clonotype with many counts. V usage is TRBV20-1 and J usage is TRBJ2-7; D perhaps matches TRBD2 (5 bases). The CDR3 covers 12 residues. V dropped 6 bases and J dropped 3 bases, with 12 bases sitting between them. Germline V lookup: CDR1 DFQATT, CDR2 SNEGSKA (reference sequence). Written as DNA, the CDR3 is TGCAGTGCCGATAAGCGGAACTACGAGCAGTACTTC. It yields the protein CSADKRNYEQYF.

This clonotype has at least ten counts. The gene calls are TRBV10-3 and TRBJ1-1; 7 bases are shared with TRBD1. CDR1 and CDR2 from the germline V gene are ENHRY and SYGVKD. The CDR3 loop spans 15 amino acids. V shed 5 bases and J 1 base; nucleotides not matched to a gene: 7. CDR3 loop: CAISTRDSPNTEAFF. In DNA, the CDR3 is TGTGCCATCAGTACTCGGGACAGCCCGAACACTGAAGCTTTCTTT.

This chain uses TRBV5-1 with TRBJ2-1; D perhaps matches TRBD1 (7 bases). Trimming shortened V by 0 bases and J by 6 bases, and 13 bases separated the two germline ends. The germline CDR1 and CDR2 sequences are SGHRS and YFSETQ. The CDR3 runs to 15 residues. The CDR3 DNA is TGCGCCAGCAGCTTGGTGGCGGGACAGATCAATGAGCAGTTCTTC. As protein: CASSLVAGQINEQFF. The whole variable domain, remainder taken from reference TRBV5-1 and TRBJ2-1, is KAGVTQTPRYLIKTRGQQVTLSCSPISGHRSVSWYQQTPGQGLQFLFEYFSETQRNKGNFPGRFSGRQFSNSRSEMNVSTLELGDSALYLCASSLVAGQINEQFFGPGTRLTVL.

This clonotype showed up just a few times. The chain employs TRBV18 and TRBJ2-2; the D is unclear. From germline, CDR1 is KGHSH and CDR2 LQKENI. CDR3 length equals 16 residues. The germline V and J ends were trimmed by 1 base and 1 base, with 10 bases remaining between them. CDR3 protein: CASSPLPAGNTGELFF. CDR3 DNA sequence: TGTGCCAGCTCACCACTTCCTGCCGGGAACACCGGGGAGCTGTTTTTT.

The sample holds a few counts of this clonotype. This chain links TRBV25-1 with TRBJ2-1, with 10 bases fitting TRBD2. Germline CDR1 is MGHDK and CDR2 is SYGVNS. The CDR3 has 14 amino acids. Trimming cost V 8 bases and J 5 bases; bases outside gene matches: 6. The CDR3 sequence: CASVAGGWDNEQFF. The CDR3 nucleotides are TGTGCCAGCGTAGCGGGAGGATGGGACAATGAGCAGTTCTTC.

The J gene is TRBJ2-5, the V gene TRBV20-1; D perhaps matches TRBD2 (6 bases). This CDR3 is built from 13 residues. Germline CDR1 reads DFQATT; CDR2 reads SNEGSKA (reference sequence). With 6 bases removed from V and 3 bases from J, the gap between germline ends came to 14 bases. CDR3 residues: CSAPGLAEETQYF. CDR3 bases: TGCAGTGCGCCGGGACTCGCAGAAGAGACCCAGTACTTC.

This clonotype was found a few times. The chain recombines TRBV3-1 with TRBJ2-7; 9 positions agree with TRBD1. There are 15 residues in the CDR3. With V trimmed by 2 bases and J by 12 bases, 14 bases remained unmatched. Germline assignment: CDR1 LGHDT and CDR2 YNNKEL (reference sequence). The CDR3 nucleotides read TGTGCCAGCAGCCAATACCCGGGACAGGGAAGCGAATTGTACTTC. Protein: CASSQYPGQGSELYF.

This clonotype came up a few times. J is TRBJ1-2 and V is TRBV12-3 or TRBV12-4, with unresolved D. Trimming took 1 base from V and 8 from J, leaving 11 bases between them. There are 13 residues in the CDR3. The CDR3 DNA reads TGTGCCAGCAGTTTAGGGGTCACGGGCGGCTACACCTTC. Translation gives CASSLGVTGGYTF.

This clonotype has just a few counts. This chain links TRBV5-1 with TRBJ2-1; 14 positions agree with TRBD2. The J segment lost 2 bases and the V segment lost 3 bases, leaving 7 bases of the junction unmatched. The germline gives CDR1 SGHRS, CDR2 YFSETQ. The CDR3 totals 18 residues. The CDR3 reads CASSSGGLAGGPYNEQFF. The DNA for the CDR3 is TGCGCCAGCAGCTCTGGAGGACTAGCGGGGGGACCCTACAATGAGCAGTTCTTC.

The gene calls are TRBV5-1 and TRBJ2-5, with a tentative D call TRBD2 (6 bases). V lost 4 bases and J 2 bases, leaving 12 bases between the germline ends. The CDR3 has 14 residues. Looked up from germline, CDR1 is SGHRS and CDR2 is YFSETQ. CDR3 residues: CASSPGRSQETQYF. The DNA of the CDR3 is TGCGCCAGCAGCCCGGGGAGGTCTCAAGAGACCCAGTACTTC. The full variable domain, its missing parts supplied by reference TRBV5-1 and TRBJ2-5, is KAGVTQTPRYLIKTRGQQVTLSCSPISGHRSVSWYQQTPGQGLQFLFEYFSETQRNKGNFPGRFSGRQFSNSRSEMNVSTLELGDSALYLCASSPGRSQETQYFGPGTRLLVL.

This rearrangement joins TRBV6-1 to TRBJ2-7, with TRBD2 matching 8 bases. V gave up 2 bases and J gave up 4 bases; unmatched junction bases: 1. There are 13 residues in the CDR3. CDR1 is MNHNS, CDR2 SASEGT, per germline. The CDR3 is CASSETSGYEQYF. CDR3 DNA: TGTGCCAGCAGTGAAACTAGCGGATACGAGCAGTACTTC.

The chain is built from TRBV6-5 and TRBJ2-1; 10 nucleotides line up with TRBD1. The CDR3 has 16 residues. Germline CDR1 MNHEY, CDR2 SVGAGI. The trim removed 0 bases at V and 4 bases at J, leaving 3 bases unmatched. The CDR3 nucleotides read TGTGCCAGCAGTTACTCGTCGGGACAGGGGTACAATGAGCAGTTCTTC. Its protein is CASSYSSGQGYNEQFF.

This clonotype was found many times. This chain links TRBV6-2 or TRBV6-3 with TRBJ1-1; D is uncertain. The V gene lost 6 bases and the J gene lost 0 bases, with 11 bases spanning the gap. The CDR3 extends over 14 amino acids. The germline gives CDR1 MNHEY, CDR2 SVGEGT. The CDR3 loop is CASRARGLNTEAFF. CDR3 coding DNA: TGTGCCAGCAGAGCCCGGGGATTGAACACTGAAGCTTTCTTT.

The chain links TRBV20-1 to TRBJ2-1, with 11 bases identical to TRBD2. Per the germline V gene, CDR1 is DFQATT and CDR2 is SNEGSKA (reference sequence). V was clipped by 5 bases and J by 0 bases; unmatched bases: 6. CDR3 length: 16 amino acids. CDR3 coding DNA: TGCAGTGCTGGAACTAGCGGGGGACGCTCCTACAATGAGCAGTTCTTC. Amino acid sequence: CSAGTSGGRSYNEQFF.

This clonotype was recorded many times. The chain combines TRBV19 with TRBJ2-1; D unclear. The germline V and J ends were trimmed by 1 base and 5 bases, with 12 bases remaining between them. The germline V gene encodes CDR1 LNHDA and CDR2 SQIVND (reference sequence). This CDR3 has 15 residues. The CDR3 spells CASSIVVGMNNEQFF. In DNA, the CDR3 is TGTGCCAGTAGTATAGTAGTGGGAATGAACAATGAGCAGTTCTTC.

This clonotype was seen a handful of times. CDR3 DNA: TGTGCCAGCAGTGTTACTAGCGGGGGGGCCGATACGCAGTATTTT. Amino acids: CASSVTSGGADTQYF. The gene calls are TRBV6-4 and TRBJ2-3; 13 bases align to TRBD2. This CDR3 is built from 15 residues. CDR1 and CDR2 (germline): MRHNA, SNTAGT. The V segment lost 4 bases and the J segment 6 bases; nucleotides outside the gene matches: 4.

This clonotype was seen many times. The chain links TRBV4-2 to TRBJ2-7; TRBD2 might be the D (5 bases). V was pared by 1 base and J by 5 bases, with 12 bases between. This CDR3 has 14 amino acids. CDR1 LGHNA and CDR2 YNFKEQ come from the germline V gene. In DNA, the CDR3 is TGTGCCAGCAGCCAAGTATTAGCGAGGGACGAGCAGTACTTC. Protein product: CASSQVLARDEQYF.

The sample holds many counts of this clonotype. The CDR3 here is CATSRDLRGGTGDEQFF. In nucleotides, the CDR3 is TGTGCCACCAGCAGAGATCTCCGCGGGGGGACCGGTGATGAGCAGTTCTTC. V gene TRBV15 combines with J gene TRBJ2-1; 8 nucleotides line up with TRBD2. This CDR3 is built from 17 residues. Germline-derived CDR1 and CDR2 are LNHNV and YYDKDF (reference sequence). The V segment lost 0 bases and the J segment 8 bases; nucleotides outside the gene matches: 12. The complete variable domain, with remaining parts taken from reference TRBV15 and TRBJ2-1, reads DAMVIQNPRYQVTQFGKPVTLSCSQTLNHNVMYWYQQKSSQAPKLLFHYYDKDFNNEADTPDNFQSRRPNTSFCFLDIRSPGLGDTAMYLCATSRDLRGGTGDEQFFGPGTRLTVL.

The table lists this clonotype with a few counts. The CDR3 DNA sequence: TGCAGTGCTTCGGGACAGGGGCACTACGAGCAGTACTTC. It yields the protein CSASGQGHYEQYF. The V gene is TRBV20-1, the J gene TRBJ2-7, with 10 bases aligning to TRBD1. Trimming removed 5 bases from V and 3 bases from J; junction bases left unmatched: 4. CDR1 and CDR2 (germline): DFQATT, SNEGSKA (reference sequence). The CDR3 spans 13 residues.

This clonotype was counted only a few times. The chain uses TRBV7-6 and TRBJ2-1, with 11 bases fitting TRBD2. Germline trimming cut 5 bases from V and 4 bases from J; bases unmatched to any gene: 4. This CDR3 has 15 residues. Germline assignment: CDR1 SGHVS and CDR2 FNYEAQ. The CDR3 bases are TGTGCCAGCAGCGCCCTAGCGGGGGGATACAATGAGCAGTTCTTC. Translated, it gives CASSALAGGYNEQFF.

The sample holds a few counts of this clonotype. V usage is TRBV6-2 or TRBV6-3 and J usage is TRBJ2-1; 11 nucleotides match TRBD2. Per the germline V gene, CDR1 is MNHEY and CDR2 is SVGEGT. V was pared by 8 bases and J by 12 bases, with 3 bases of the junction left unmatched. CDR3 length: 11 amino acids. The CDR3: CASGTSGGQFF. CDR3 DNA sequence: TGTGCCAGCGGTACTAGCGGGGGGCAGTTCTTC.

This CDR3 reads CASSGRGWDYKNIQYF. The CDR3, as DNA: TGTGCCAGCAGCGGGAGAGGGTGGGACTACAAAAACATTCAGTACTTC. The genes are TRBV3-1 and TRBJ2-4, with 7 bases lining up with TRBD2. The ends lost 5 bases at V and 3 bases at J; junction bases unmatched: 10. The length of the CDR3 is 16 residues. Per germline, CDR1 LGHDT and CDR2 YNNKEL (reference sequence).

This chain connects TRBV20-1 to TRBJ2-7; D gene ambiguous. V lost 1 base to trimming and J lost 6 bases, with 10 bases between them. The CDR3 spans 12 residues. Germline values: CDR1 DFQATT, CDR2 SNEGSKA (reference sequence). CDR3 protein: CSARGVVGEQYF. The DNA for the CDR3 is TGCAGTGCTAGAGGCGTCGTCGGCGAGCAGTACTTC.